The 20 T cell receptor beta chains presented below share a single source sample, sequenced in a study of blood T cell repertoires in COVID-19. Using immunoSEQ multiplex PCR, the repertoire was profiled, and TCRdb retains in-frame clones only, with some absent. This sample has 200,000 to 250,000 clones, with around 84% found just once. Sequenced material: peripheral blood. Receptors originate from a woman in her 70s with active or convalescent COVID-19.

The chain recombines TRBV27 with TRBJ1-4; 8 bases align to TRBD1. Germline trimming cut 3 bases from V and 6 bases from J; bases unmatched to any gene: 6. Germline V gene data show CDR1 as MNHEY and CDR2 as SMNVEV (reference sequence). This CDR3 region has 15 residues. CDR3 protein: CASSFTGGKDEKLFF. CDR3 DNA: TGTGCCAGCAGTTTTACAGGGGGAAAGGATGAAAAACTGTTTTTT.

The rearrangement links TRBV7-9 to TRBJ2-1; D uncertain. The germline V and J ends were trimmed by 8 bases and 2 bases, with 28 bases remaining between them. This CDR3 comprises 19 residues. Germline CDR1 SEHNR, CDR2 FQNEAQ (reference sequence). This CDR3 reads CASRLDPRAASSPYNEQFF. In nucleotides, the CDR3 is TGTGCCAGCCGACTTGACCCCCGCGCAGCATCCAGCCCCTACAATGAGCAGTTCTTC.

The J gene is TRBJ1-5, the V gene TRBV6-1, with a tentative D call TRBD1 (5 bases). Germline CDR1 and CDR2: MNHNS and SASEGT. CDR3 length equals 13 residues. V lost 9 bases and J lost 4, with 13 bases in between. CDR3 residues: CASRMAGNQPQHF. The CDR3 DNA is TGTGCCAGTCGGATGGCAGGGAATCAGCCCCAGCATTTT.

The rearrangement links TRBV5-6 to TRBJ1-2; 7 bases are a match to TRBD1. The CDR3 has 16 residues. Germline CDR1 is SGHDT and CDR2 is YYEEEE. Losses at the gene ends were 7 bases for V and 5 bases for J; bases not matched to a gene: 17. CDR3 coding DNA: TGTGCCAGCCGTCCTACCGGACAGGATATTCGGTATGGCTACACCTTC. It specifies CASRPTGQDIRYGYTF.

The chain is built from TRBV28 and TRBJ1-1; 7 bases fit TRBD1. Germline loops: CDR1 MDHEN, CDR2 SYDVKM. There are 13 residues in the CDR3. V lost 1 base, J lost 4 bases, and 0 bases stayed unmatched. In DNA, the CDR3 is TGTGCCAGCAGTTTATCAGGGGGCACTGAAGCTTTCTTT. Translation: CASSLSGGTEAFF.

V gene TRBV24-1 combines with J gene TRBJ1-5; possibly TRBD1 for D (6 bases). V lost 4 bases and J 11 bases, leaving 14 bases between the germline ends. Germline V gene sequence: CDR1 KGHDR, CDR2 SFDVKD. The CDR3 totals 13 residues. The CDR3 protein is CATSEGIQGAQHF. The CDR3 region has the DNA TGTGCCACCAGTGAAGGGATACAGGGTGCCCAGCATTTT.

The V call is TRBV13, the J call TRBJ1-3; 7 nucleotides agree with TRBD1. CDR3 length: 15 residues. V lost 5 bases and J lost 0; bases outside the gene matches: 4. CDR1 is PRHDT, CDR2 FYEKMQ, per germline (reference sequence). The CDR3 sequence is CASSQGVSSGNTIYF. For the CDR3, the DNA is TGTGCCAGCAGCCAGGGGGTCAGCTCTGGAAACACCATATATTTT.

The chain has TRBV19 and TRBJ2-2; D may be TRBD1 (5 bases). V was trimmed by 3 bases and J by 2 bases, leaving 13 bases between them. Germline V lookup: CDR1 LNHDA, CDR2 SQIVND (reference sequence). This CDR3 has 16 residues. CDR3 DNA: TGTGCCAGTAGTATTAGAGCAGGGATCAACACCGGGGAGCTGTTTTTT. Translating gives CASSIRAGINTGELFF.

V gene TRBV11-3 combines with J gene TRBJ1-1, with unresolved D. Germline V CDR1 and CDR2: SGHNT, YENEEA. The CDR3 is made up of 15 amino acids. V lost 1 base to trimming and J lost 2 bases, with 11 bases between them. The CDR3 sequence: CASSLGGIGNTEAFF. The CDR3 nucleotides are TGTGCCAGCAGCTTAGGCGGAATCGGTAACACTGAAGCTTTCTTT. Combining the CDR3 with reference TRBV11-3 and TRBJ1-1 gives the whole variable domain EAGVVQSPRYKIIEKKQPVAFWCNPISGHNTLYWYLQNLGQGPELLIRYENEEAVDDSQLPKDRFSAERLKGVDSTLKIQPAELGDSAVYLCASSLGGIGNTEAFFGQGTRLTVV.

The CDR3 DNA follows: TGTGCCAGCAGAGACCTGGGAGGCACTGAAGCTTTCTTT. Protein sequence: CASRDLGGTEAFF. The rearrangement links TRBV6-5 to TRBJ1-1, with D unclear. Trimming stripped 6 bases from V and 4 bases from J, with 12 bases between. The V gene's germline CDR1 is MNHEY and CDR2 SVGAGI. The CDR3 has 13 amino acids.

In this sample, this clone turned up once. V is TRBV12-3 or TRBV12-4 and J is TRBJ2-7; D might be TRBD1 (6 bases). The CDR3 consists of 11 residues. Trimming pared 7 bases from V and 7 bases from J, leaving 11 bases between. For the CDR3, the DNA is TGTGCCAGCACCAGAGGGGGAGAGCAGTACTTC. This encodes CASTRGGEQYF.

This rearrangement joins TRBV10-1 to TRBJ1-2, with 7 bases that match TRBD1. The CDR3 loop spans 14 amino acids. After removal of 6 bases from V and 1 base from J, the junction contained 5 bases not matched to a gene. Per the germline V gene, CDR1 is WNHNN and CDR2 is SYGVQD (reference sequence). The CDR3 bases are TGCGCCAGCAGCCCCGGGACAGTTAACTATGGCTACACCTTC. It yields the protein CASSPGTVNYGYTF.

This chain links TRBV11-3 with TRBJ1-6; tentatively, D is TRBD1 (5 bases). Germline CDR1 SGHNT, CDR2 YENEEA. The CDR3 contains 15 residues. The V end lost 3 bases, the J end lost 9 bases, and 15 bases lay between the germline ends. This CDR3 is CASSFLDNGSSPLHF. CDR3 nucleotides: TGTGCCAGCAGCTTCCTGGACAACGGATCTTCACCCCTCCACTTT.

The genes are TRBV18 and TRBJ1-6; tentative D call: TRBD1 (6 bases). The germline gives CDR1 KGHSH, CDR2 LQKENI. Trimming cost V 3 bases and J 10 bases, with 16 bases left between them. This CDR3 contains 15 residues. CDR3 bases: TGTGCCAGCTCACCCTTACAGGGTACAGGGTCACCCCTCCACTTT. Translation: CASSPLQGTGSPLHF.

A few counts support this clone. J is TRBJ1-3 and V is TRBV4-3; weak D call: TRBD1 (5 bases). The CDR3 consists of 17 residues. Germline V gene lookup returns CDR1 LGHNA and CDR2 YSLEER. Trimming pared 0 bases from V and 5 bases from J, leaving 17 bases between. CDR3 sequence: CASSQDPGDSTRNTIYF. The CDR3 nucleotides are TGCGCCAGCAGCCAAGATCCGGGCGACAGTACGAGAAACACCATATATTTT.

The CDR3 spells CASSSGHRVDEQFF. The DNA for the CDR3 is TGTGCCAGCAGCTCGGGACATCGGGTTGATGAGCAGTTCTTC. The rearrangement links TRBV7-9 to TRBJ2-1; maybe TRBD1 (6 bases). V dropped 4 bases and J dropped 8 bases, with 15 bases sitting between them. Germline V gene sequence: CDR1 SEHNR, CDR2 FQNEAQ (reference sequence). The CDR3 extends over 14 amino acids.

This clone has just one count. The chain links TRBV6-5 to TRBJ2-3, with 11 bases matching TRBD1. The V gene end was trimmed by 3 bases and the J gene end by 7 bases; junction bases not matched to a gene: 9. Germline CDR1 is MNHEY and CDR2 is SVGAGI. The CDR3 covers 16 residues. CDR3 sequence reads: CASSYYVGQGEHTQYF. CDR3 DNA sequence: TGTGCCAGCAGTTATTACGTGGGACAGGGGGAACATACGCAGTATTTT.

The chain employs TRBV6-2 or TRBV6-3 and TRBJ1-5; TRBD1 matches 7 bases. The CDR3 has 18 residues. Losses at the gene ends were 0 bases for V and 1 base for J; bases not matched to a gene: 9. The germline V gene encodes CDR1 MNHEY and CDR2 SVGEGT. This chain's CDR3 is CASSYSGIGGWSNQPQHF. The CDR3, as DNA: TGTGCCAGCAGTTACTCGGGGATAGGGGGCTGGAGCAATCAGCCCCAGCATTTT.

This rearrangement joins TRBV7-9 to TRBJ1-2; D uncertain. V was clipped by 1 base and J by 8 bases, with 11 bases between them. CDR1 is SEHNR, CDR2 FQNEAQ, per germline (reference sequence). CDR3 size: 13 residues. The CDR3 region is CASSLGRGKGYTF. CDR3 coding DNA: TGTGCCAGCAGCTTAGGGCGGGGTAAAGGCTACACCTTC. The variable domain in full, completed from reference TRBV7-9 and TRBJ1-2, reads DTGVSQNPRHKITKRGQNVTFRCDPISEHNRLYWYRQTLGQGPEFLTYFQNEAQLEKSRLLSDRFSAERPKGSFSTLEIQRTEQGDSAMYLCASSLGRGKGYTFGSGTRLTVV.

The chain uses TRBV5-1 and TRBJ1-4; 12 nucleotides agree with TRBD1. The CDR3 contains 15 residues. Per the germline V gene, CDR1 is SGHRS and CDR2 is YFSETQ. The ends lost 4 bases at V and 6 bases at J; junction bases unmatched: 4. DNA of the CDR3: TGCGCCAGCAGCCTAGGGACAGGGGGCTATGAAAAACTGTTTTTT. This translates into CASSLGTGGYEKLFF. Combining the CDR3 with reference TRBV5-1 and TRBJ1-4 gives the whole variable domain KAGVTQTPRYLIKTRGQQVTLSCSPISGHRSVSWYQQTPGQGLQFLFEYFSETQRNKGNFPGRFSGRQFSNSRSEMNVSTLELGDSALYLCASSLGTGGYEKLFFGSGTQLSVL.